This T cell receptor beta chain was retrieved from a study of cytomegalovirus exposure and HLA in healthy donors. Worth noting for this clone: No antigen is known for it.

General study results and limits: High sensitivity and specificity were reportedly achieved when the classifier diagnosed cytomegalovirus status. Being productive about 87% or about 30% of the time was typical of most TCR beta V segments in an earlier analysis. Using a false discovery rate of 0.05, a later analysis showed that 15,000 to 20,000 TCR beta sequences were associated with HLA alleles. For most TCR sequences rarity was the rule, although some public TCRs occurred in many donors.

The CDR3 sequence is 14 residues long. V lost 5 bases to trimming and J lost 11 bases; unmatched junction nucleotides: 9. In germline, CDR1 is SEHNR, CDR2 FQNEAQ (reference sequence). Primers for the PCR totalled 60 Vbeta and 13 Jbeta. Repertoires were generated with immunoSEQ multiplex PCR, while TCRdb's copy carries only in-frame clones and drops some. This repertoire shows 45,000 to 65,000 clones, over 60% found once; its top ten account for about 3%. This sequence was found in a woman aged 40 to 50 in good health and CMV-seropositive. Sequencing used PBMCs. The chain is built from TRBV7-9 and TRBJ1-1, with TRBD1 matching 12 bases. CDR3 coding DNA: TGTGCCAGCAGCCCCGCCGGGACAGGGGGCGCGGCTTTCTTT. The encoded protein is CASSPAGTGGAAFF. Complete variable domain (other parts from reference TRBV7-9 and TRBJ1-1): DTGVSQNPRHKITKRGQNVTFRCDPISEHNRLYWYRQTLGQGPEFLTYFQNEAQLEKSRLLSDRFSAERPKGSFSTLEIQRTEQGDSAMYLCASSPAGTGGAAFFGQGTRLTVV.